Listed below are T cell receptor beta chains from one sample, sequenced in a study of neoadjuvant anti-PD-1 for oral cavity cancer. TCRdb keeps only in-frame clones here, not all; method: immunoSEQ multiplex PCR. The data contain 7,500 to 10,000 clones, approximately 68% of them singletons. The sequencing used PBMCs, collected after nivolumab (anti-PD-1) treatment. The receptors here all came from a person aged 35-80 years with oral cavity squamous cell carcinoma. The CDR3 runs from the conserved cysteine through the conserved F or W. The D gene is left open where the match is weak. Part of the rows lack a size; the others show once, few, many or a class for expanded clones.

V: TRBV2
D: TRBD2
length: 15
size: NA
J: TRBJ2-3
DNA: TGTGCCAGCTGGCCTACTAGCGGCAGCACAGATACGCAGTATTTT
CDR3: CASWPTSGSTDTQYF

V: TRBV27
D: TRBD2
length: 16
size: once
J: TRBJ2-5
DNA: TGTGCCGGACCCGGGACTAGCGGGGGAGCACAAGAGACCCAGTACTTC
CDR3: CAGPGTSGGAQETQYF

V: TRBV5-5
D: NA
length: 16
size: NA
J: TRBJ1-3
DNA: TGTGCCAGCAGCTTGGCTCCAGGGGTCTCTGGAAACACCATATATTTT
CDR3: CASSLAPGVSGNTIYF

V: TRBV6-6
D: NA
length: 14
size: NA
J: TRBJ1-5
DNA: TGTGCCAGCAGTCAGGGTTTTGGCAATCAGCCCCAGCATTTT
CDR3: CASSQGFGNQPQHF

V: TRBV5-5
D: NA
length: 16
size: few
J: TRBJ2-3
DNA: TGTGCCAGCAGCTTGGGTCCGGTGCGGGCGGCAGATACGCAGTATTTT
CDR3: CASSLGPVRAADTQYF

V: TRBV28
D: TRBD1
length: 14
size: NA
J: TRBJ1-4
DNA: TGTGCCAGCAGTCCCATGGGACAGGGGAAGAAACTGTTTTTT
CDR3: CASSPMGQGKKLFF

V: TRBV27
D: TRBD1
length: 16
size: NA
J: TRBJ1-5
DNA: TGTGCCAGCAGGGCTGACAGGGCGGCGAGCAATCAGCCCCAGCATTTT
CDR3: CASRADRAASNQPQHF

V: TRBV7-2
D: TRBD1
length: 13
size: NA
J: TRBJ1-2
DNA: TGTGCCAGCAGCCTCACAGGGGACTATGGCTACACCTTC
CDR3: CASSLTGDYGYTF

V: TRBV6-1
D: NA
length: 15
size: NA
J: TRBJ1-5
DNA: TGTGCCAGCAGTGGAGGGGTAGGACTCAATCAGCCCCAGCATTTT
CDR3: CASSGGVGLNQPQHF

V: TRBV2
D: TRBD1
length: 16
size: few
J: TRBJ1-6
DNA: TGTGCCAGCAGTGAACTTCCGGGACAGGGGAATTCACCCCTCCACTTT
CDR3: CASSELPGQGNSPLHF

V: TRBV20-1
D: NA
length: 9
size: NA
J: TRBJ1-1
DNA: TGCAGTGCTCGGACAGAAGCTTTCTTT
CDR3: CSARTEAFF

V: TRBV10-2
D: TRBD2
length: 15
size: NA
J: TRBJ2-7
DNA: TGCGCCAGCACCCCTAGCGGTCCAAAGGCCTACGAGCAGTACTTC
CDR3: CASTPSGPKAYEQYF

V: TRBV11-2
D: NA
length: 14
size: NA
J: TRBJ2-7
DNA: TGTGCCAGCAGCTCCCACAGCTTGTCCTACGAGCAGTACTTC
CDR3: CASSSHSLSYEQYF

V: TRBV4-1
D: TRBD1
length: 14
size: once
J: TRBJ2-7
DNA: TGCGCCAGCAGCCACCAGGGGGCGCCGGACGAGCAGTACTTC
CDR3: CASSHQGAPDEQYF

V: TRBV5-1
D: NA
length: 15
size: NA
J: TRBJ1-1
DNA: TGCGCCAGCAGCTTGTGGAGTCCGGCGAACACTGAAGCTTTCTTT
CDR3: CASSLWSPANTEAFF

V: TRBV6-1
D: TRBD1
length: 13
size: NA
J: TRBJ1-2
DNA: TGTGCCAGCAGTGAAACAGGGGTGGGAGGCTACACCTTC
CDR3: CASSETGVGGYTF

V: TRBV6-1
D: TRBD1
length: 14
size: NA
J: TRBJ1-1
DNA: TGTGCCAGCAGTCGACAGGGAGGAGACACTGAAGCTTTCTTT
CDR3: CASSRQGGDTEAFF

V: TRBV4-1
D: TRBD1
length: 16
size: few
J: TRBJ1-2
DNA: TGCGCCAGCAGCCAAGATACCACGACAGGGAGAGATGGCTACACCTTC
CDR3: CASSQDTTTGRDGYTF

V: TRBV19
D: NA
length: 15
size: NA
J: TRBJ1-4
DNA: TGTGCCAGTAGTTCCCCTAGGGGAAATAATGAAAAACTGTTTTTT
CDR3: CASSSPRGNNEKLFF

V: TRBV7-2
D: NA
length: 15
size: NA
J: TRBJ1-1
DNA: TGTGCCAGCAGCTTGAGGGTTGGTGCGAACACTGAAGCTTTCTTT
CDR3: CASSLRVGANTEAFF

V: TRBV19
D: TRBD1
length: 17
size: NA
J: TRBJ1-5
DNA: TGTGCCAGTAGTCCCATTCGACAGGGACGGGTCAGTCAGCCCCAGCATTTT
CDR3: CASSPIRQGRVSQPQHF

V: TRBV30
D: NA
length: 14
size: NA
J: TRBJ2-7
DNA: TGTGCCTGGAGTATTGGGTCTCTTTATGACGAGCAGTACTTC
CDR3: CAWSIGSLYDEQYF

V: TRBV7-2
D: TRBD2
length: 16
size: NA
J: TRBJ2-1
DNA: TGTGCCAGCAGCTCTCCTAGCGGGGGGAAGTGGCATGAGCAGTTCTTC
CDR3: CASSSPSGGKWHEQFF

V: TRBV6-1
D: NA
length: 14
size: NA
J: TRBJ2-1
DNA: TGTGCCAGCAGTGAACGAGGGACTCACAATGAGCAGTTCTTC
CDR3: CASSERGTHNEQFF

V: TRBV13
D: TRBD2
length: 17
size: NA
J: TRBJ2-2
DNA: TGTGCCAGCAGCTCTGGACTAGCGGGGGTAAGGACCGGGGAGCTGTTTTTT
CDR3: CASSSGLAGVRTGELFF

V: TRBV27
D: NA
length: 16
size: NA
J: TRBJ1-6
DNA: TGTGCCAGCAGTTTCGGGCTTAGCTCCTATAATTCACCCCTCCACTTT
CDR3: CASSFGLSSYNSPLHF

V: TRBV7-9
D: NA
length: 13
size: few
J: TRBJ1-2
DNA: TGTGCCAGCAGCTACGACAGCGGCTATGGCTACACCTTC
CDR3: CASSYDSGYGYTF

V: TRBV11-2
D: TRBD1
length: 13
size: NA
J: TRBJ1-2
DNA: TGTGCCAGCAGCACTGACAGGGCCCGCGGCTACACCTTC
CDR3: CASSTDRARGYTF

V: TRBV6-6
D: NA
length: 14
size: NA
J: TRBJ1-6
DNA: TGTGCCAGCAAAGCGGGACTCTATAATTCACCCCTCCACTTT
CDR3: CASKAGLYNSPLHF

V: TRBV10-2
D: NA
length: 15
size: NA
J: TRBJ2-7
DNA: TGCGCCAGCAGTGATGTAGCTAAATTAGGTTACGAGCAGTACTTC
CDR3: CASSDVAKLGYEQYF

V: TRBV2
D: TRBD1
length: 14
size: NA
J: TRBJ2-3
DNA: TGTGCCAGCCGGGACAGGGGGTTAGTAGATACGCAGTATTTT
CDR3: CASRDRGLVDTQYF

V: TRBV7-8
D: NA
length: 15
size: once
J: TRBJ1-3
DNA: TGTGCCAGCACCCTCCCAGCAGGGAACGGAAACACCATATATTTT
CDR3: CASTLPAGNGNTIYF

V: TRBV9
D: TRBD1
length: 16
size: NA
J: TRBJ2-5
DNA: TGTGCCAGCAGCGTACGGGGACAGGGGTACCAAGAGACCCAGTACTTC
CDR3: CASSVRGQGYQETQYF

V: TRBV7-7
D: NA
length: 17
size: NA
J: TRBJ2-2
DNA: TGTGCCAGCAGCTTGTCATATCGGGGAACTTACACCGGGGAGCTGTTTTTT
CDR3: CASSLSYRGTYTGELFF

V: TRBV5-4
D: TRBD1
length: 15
size: NA
J: TRBJ1-2
DNA: TGTGCCAGCAGCTTTAGGGACAGGGGAAACTATGGCTACACCTTC
CDR3: CASSFRDRGNYGYTF

V: TRBV29-1
D: NA
length: 13
size: once
J: TRBJ1-4
DNA: TGCAGCTTACCCGATGACAGTAATGAAAAACTGTTTTTT
CDR3: CSLPDDSNEKLFF

V: TRBV27
D: NA
length: 14
size: few
J: TRBJ1-1
DNA: TGTGCCAGCAGTTCGCCGACGAGGGACACTGAAGCTTTCTTT
CDR3: CASSSPTRDTEAFF

V: TRBV10-2
D: TRBD2
length: 14
size: NA
J: TRBJ2-7
DNA: TGCGCCAGCAGCCCCTTGGCGGGAGGGCGTGAGCAGTACTTC
CDR3: CASSPLAGGREQYF

V: TRBV7-9
D: NA
length: 13
size: NA
J: TRBJ1-1
DNA: TGTGCCAGCAGCTTTAATGACGTCGTGAAAGCTTTCTTT
CDR3: CASSFNDVVKAFF

V: TRBV9
D: NA
length: 17
size: once
J: TRBJ2-1
DNA: TGTGCCAGCAGCGTAACGTGGGGGGCATCCTCCTACAATGAGCAGTTCTTC
CDR3: CASSVTWGASSYNEQFF

V: TRBV9
D: NA
length: 13
size: NA
J: TRBJ1-1
DNA: TGTGCCAGCAGCGTAGGGGTAGGGAGGGAAGCTTTCTTT
CDR3: CASSVGVGREAFF

V: TRBV12-1
D: NA
length: 17
size: NA
J: TRBJ2-7
DNA: TGTGCCAGCATCGGAGGCCTAGCGGGAGAGGAGTCCTACGAGCAGTACTTC
CDR3: CASIGGLAGEESYEQYF

V: TRBV18
D: TRBD1
length: 16
size: few
J: TRBJ1-2
DNA: TGTGCCAGCTCACCGAACCCGACAGGGGGTGCCTATGGCTACACCTTC
CDR3: CASSPNPTGGAYGYTF

V: TRBV5-1
D: NA
length: 13
size: NA
J: TRBJ2-5
DNA: TGCGCCAGCTCCCCGGCTCCCCAAGAGACCCAGTACTTC
CDR3: CASSPAPQETQYF

V: TRBV27
D: NA
length: 14
size: NA
J: TRBJ1-6
DNA: TGTGCCAGCAGTTTCCTCTTCAGGGTCCGCGGACTCCACTTT
CDR3: CASSFLFRVRGLHF

V: TRBV7-2
D: NA
length: 13
size: NA
J: TRBJ2-1
DNA: TGTGCCAGCAGCTTAGACAGCCGCAATGAGCAGTTCTTC
CDR3: CASSLDSRNEQFF

V: TRBV29-1
D: NA
length: 13
size: NA
J: TRBJ1-2
DNA: TGCAGCGTTGTCAGGAGTTTCGACTATGGCTACACCTTC
CDR3: CSVVRSFDYGYTF

V: TRBV5-5
D: NA
length: 15
size: NA
J: TRBJ1-3
DNA: TGTGCCAGCACCCTGCTAGGCGGCTCTGGAAACACCATATATTTT
CDR3: CASTLLGGSGNTIYF

V: TRBV2
D: NA
length: 14
size: few
J: TRBJ2-7
DNA: TGTGCCAGCAGTGAACAGGGAATAACCTACGAGCAGTACTTC
CDR3: CASSEQGITYEQYF

V: TRBV5-6
D: NA
length: 14
size: NA
J: TRBJ1-2
DNA: TGTGCCAGCAGCTTGGGGCCGGGTAACTATGGCTACACCTTC
CDR3: CASSLGPGNYGYTF